Here is one T cell receptor (beta chain) with its context. This clone's antigen is unknown. Per-base quality was not reported, and no clone a single base away is much larger than it. TCRbeta CDR3 regions were amplified from genomic DNA using the immunoSEQ Assay, a bias-controlled multiplex PCR. For the original study's pipeline: The number of nucleated cells in each sample was estimated from the amplification of reference gene primers within the assay. To quantify the absolute abundance of each unique TCRbeta CDR3 rearrangement, sequence reads were collapsed and filtered. For each sample, productive Simpson clonality was calculated as the square root of Simpson's diversity index across productive rearrangements. TCRdb retrieved this table from immuneACCESS and kept in-frame rearrangements only. Not all clones are present; in checked studies, unresolved V genes account for under half, and no reason is known for the remainder. Clone size and the V and J calls come from that table; the DNA yielded D and trimming. A total of 200,000 to 250,000 clones appear in this sample, under 90% of them only once. The top ten clonotypes cover over 15% of the sample.

Collaborating institutions collected whole blood in K2EDTA tubes following their own protocols. Collaborator samples were shipped for TCRbeta analysis as frozen whole blood, isolated PBMCs, or DNA extracted from either sample type. The sample belongs to a study of blood T cell repertoires in COVID-19 (dated by TCRdb to the early 2020s). Concerning the study at large: Samples from collaborators originated in the United States, Italy and Spain and spanned both the acute and convalescent phases of COVID-19. The material from the prospective study consisted of cDNA or gDNA derived from T cells, B-cell-depleted T cells, or PBMCs. The dataset comprised deeply sampled blood TCRbeta repertoires from subjects exposed to, actively infected with, or recovered from COVID-19. The repertoires were released in a freely available public database intended as a resource for research on the immune response to SARS-CoV-2. The samples were drawn from the first 160 participants of the ongoing ImmuneRACE study and from 1,254 subjects provided by 6 global collaborators. The sample metadata nearly always contained a de-identified subject ID, COVID-19 status, age in years and sex. Where available, HLA class I and class II types were taken from metadata supplied by the sample provider and were not determined by assay-based typing. General study outcomes and caveats: The quantity of clinical and demographic metadata differed by source and by participant and was supplied without curation.

The CDR3 runs 16 amino acids, cysteine and phenylalanine included. Of the read, only the CDR3 DNA is kept; its 48 bases are in frame from base 1. From V the trimming removes 4 bases and from J it removes 4 bases, while the gene matches leave 7 bases of the junction unaccounted for. As encoded in the germline V gene, CDR1 is SGHTA while CDR2 is FQGNSA. Material: peripheral blood. This receptor was identified in a woman older than 75 with active or convalescent COVID-19. The sequence is built from TRBV7-2 and TRBJ2-3; the junction holds 11 bases that match TRBD2. The CDR3: CASSYRSGGASDTQYF. The nucleotide sequence is TGTGCCAGCAGCTACCGTAGCGGGGGGGCTTCAGATACGCAGTATTTT.